A selection of T cell receptor beta chains follows, all from one sample in a study of blood T cells in healthy people across ages. TCRdb redid the calling of the 5' RACE reads with MiXCR, one entry per CDR3 protein. The profile shows roughly 2 million distinct CDR3 sequences, 49% of them singletons. Sequencing used blood. Every receptor here comes from a woman between 35 and 50 years old in good health. Both conserved end residues are part of each CDR3. D genes are given only for firm matches. Size values are once, few and many counts, or a class for expanded clones, and some rows have none.

v_call	j_call	d_call	clone_size	cdr3_nt	cdr3_aa
TRBV5-6	TRBJ2-1	TRBD1	.	TGTGCCAGCAGCCAACAGACAGGGGTAAAACTCGGCAATGAGCAGTTCTTC	CASSQQTGVKLGNEQFF
TRBV4-3	TRBJ2-1	TRBD1	.	TGCGCCAGCAGCCAAGAGGGTCAGGGGGCCAATGAGCAGTTCTTC	CASSQEGQGANEQFF
TRBV7-9	TRBJ2-5	TRBD2	.	TGTGCCAGCAGCTTTGGTTATAGCGGGGATCAAGAGACCCAGTACTTC	CASSFGYSGDQETQYF
TRBV28	TRBJ2-7	.	.	TGTGCCAGCAGTTTATTGGTCGGGGCGAGGGAAGGGCAGTACTTC	CASSLLVGAREGQYF
TRBV28	TRBJ2-1	TRBD1	few	TGTGCCAGCAGGTACAGGGGTGTTGCCTACAATGAGCAGTTCTTC	CASRYRGVAYNEQFF
TRBV5-1	TRBJ2-5	.	.	TGCGCCAGCAGCTTGTCAGCTGGGGGCGCAAGGGAGACCCAGTACTTC	CASSLSAGGARETQYF
TRBV5-1	TRBJ2-7	TRBD2	few	TGCGCCAGCAGTCCCGGGGGGGCCGGGACCTACAATGAGCAGTACTTC	CASSPGGAGTYNEQYF
TRBV7-8	TRBJ1-5	.	once	TGTGCCAGCTCCCCAAGTGGGGGAAGGGATCAGCCCCAGCATTTT	CASSPSGGRDQPQHF
TRBV7-9	TRBJ2-1	TRBD1	.	TGTGCCAGCAGCGCGGGACAGGGACGCTACAATGAGCAGTTCTTC	CASSAGQGRYNEQFF
TRBV6-6	TRBJ2-5	TRBD2	few	TGTGCCAGCAGTTACGCGACTAGCGGGGCAGAGACCCAGTACTTC	CASSYATSGAETQYF
TRBV12-3/TRBV12-4	TRBJ2-1	TRBD2	.	TGTGCCAGCAGTTTTAGTAGCGGGGCTGTGGGGCAGTTCTTC	CASSFSSGAVGQFF